The 26 T cell receptor beta chains given below trace back to one sample, sequenced in a study of cytomegalovirus exposure and HLA in healthy donors. The primer mix had 60 Vbeta and 13 Jbeta primers. Libraries were prepared by immunoSEQ multiplex PCR; TCRdb keeps only in-frame clonotypes and omits some of them. Of roughly 72,000 clones in the sample, 74% were seen once. The sequencing input was PBMCs. These receptors were obtained from a human donor in good health.

The V and J genes are TRBV27 and TRBJ1-1, with D possibly being TRBD1 (6 bases). The CDR3 is made up of 14 amino acids. Germline values: CDR1 MNHEY, CDR2 SMNVEV (reference sequence). V gave up 6 bases and J gave up 1 base, with 12 bases separating them. CDR3 in amino acids: CASSGRGANTEAFF. The CDR3 DNA follows: TGTGCCAGCAGCGGCAGGGGAGCGAACACTGAAGCTTTCTTT.

This clone was recorded once. The CDR3 sequence: CASSLDNDYEQYF. The CDR3 DNA reads TGTGCCAGCAGCCTTGACAACGACTACGAGCAGTACTTC. The chain has TRBV7-9 and TRBJ2-7; no reliable D call. V was cut by 5 bases and J by 3 bases, with 11 bases left in between. Germline values: CDR1 SEHNR, CDR2 FQNEAQ (reference sequence). CDR3 length: 13 residues.

The genes are TRBV5-1 and TRBJ2-6; 7 bases line up with TRBD1. The CDR3 extends over 17 amino acids. Germline V gene lookup returns CDR1 SGHRS and CDR2 YFSETQ. V lost 1 base to trimming and J lost 2 bases; unmatched junction nucleotides: 6. CDR3 region: CASSLLAGGTGANVLTF. The DNA for the CDR3 is TGCGCCAGCAGCTTGTTGGCAGGGGGAACTGGGGCCAACGTCCTGACTTTC.

This clone counts as medium-sized. This chain uses TRBV28 with TRBJ1-5; a possible D gene is TRBD1 (5 bases). In germline, CDR1 is MDHEN, CDR2 SYDVKM. CDR3 size: 18 residues. The ends were cut back, 4 bases at V and 2 bases at J, with 21 bases in the middle. CDR3 nucleotides: TGTGCCAGCAGTTCTCCCTTCCCACACAGGCAAGGCAATCAGCCCCAGCATTTT. This sequence encodes CASSSPFPHRQGNQPQHF.

V and J are TRBV7-8 and TRBJ2-7; a weak D match, TRBD2 (6 bases). Germline lookup yields CDR1 SGHVS and CDR2 FQNEAQ. V gave up 1 base and J gave up 5 bases, with 15 bases separating them. The CDR3 has 15 amino acids. CDR3 loop: CASSLEALSGDEQYF. CDR3 DNA: TGTGCCAGCAGCTTAGAGGCCTTATCGGGGGACGAGCAGTACTTC. Drawing the rest from reference TRBV7-8 and TRBJ2-7, the complete variable domain is GAGVSQSPRYKVAKRGQDVALRCDPISGHVSLFWYQQALGQGPEFLTYFQNEAQLDKSGLPSDRFFAERPEGSVSTLKIQRTQQEDSAVYLCASSLEALSGDEQYFGPGTRLTVT.

The table lists this clone with a few counts. The gene calls are TRBV11-2 and TRBJ2-1; TRBD2 matches 8 bases. Losses at the gene ends were 5 bases for V and 0 bases for J; bases not matched to a gene: 9. The CDR3 loop spans 17 amino acids. Germline CDR1 is SGHAT and CDR2 is FQNNGV. The CDR3: CASSPSSGPSSYNEQFF. The CDR3 DNA sequence: TGTGCCAGCAGCCCTTCTAGCGGGCCGAGCTCCTACAATGAGCAGTTCTTC.

The chain combines TRBV28 with TRBJ2-3; 7 nucleotides line up with TRBD1. The CDR3 has 14 amino acids. The germline V gene has CDR1 MDHEN and CDR2 SYDVKM. With V trimmed by 4 bases and J by 2 bases, 3 bases remained unmatched. DNA of the CDR3: TGTGCCAGCAGTTCGACAGGGACCACAGATACGCAGTATTTT. It yields the protein CASSSTGTTDTQYF.

This chain connects TRBV6-5 to TRBJ2-1; 9 bases are shared with TRBD1. Germline CDR1 reads MNHEY; CDR2 reads SVGAGI. This CDR3 region has 14 residues. With V trimmed by 6 bases and J by 8 bases, 8 bases remained unmatched. The CDR3 nucleotides are TGTGCCAGCAGCTCCGGGACAGGGAGCCATGAGCAGTTCTTC. Translation gives CASSSGTGSHEQFF.

The rearrangement links TRBV10-2 to TRBJ1-5; a possible D gene is TRBD1 (5 bases). V was shortened by 3 bases and J by 1 base, with 13 bases between the two germline ends. CDR3 length: 16 amino acids. Germline assignment: CDR1 WSHSY and CDR2 SAAADI. CDR3 amino acids: CASSEWDSYSNQPQHF. DNA for the CDR3: TGCGCCAGCAGTGAATGGGACTCCTACAGCAATCAGCCCCAGCATTTT.

The chain couples TRBV5-4 to TRBJ2-2, with a tentative D call TRBD2 (6 bases). Trimming pared 0 bases from V and 3 bases from J, leaving 9 bases between. The CDR3 length is 15 residues. The germline V gene encodes CDR1 SGHNT and CDR2 YYREEE (reference sequence). The CDR3 coding sequence is TGTGCCAGCAGCTTGGGGGGGGTCGACACCGGGGAGCTGTTTTTT. Its translation is CASSLGGVDTGELFF. The full variable domain, rest sourced from reference TRBV5-4 and TRBJ2-2, is ETGVTQSPTHLIKTRGQQVTLRCSSQSGHNTVSWYQQALGQGPQFIFQYYREEENGRGNFPPRFSGLQFPNYSSELNVNALELDDSALYLCASSLGGVDTGELFFGEGSRLTVL.

The chain couples TRBV30 to TRBJ2-2, with D possibly TRBD1 on 5 matching bases. The V gene lost 0 bases and the J gene lost 3 bases, with 14 bases spanning the gap. Germline-derived CDR1 and CDR2 are GTSNPN and SVGIG (reference sequence). This CDR3 spans 16 amino acids. CDR3 amino acids: CAWSVGRQGDTGELFF. CDR3 nucleotide sequence: TGTGCCTGGAGTGTAGGCAGGCAGGGCGACACCGGGGAGCTGTTTTTT.

J is TRBJ2-7 and V is TRBV29-1; tentative D call: TRBD2 (6 bases). V shed 7 bases and J shed 0 bases, with 37 bases lying between them. The CDR3 totals 21 residues. Germline lookup yields CDR1 SQVTM and CDR2 ANQGSEA. The chain's CDR3 is CSAASQKPEETGTPCSYEQYF. CDR3 coding DNA: TGCAGCGCGGCGTCCCAGAAACCCGAAGAGACCGGGACTCCGTGCTCCTACGAGCAGTACTTC.

The chain employs TRBV5-6 and TRBJ1-3; D ambiguous. This CDR3 spans 14 amino acids. Germline V gene data show CDR1 as SGHDT and CDR2 as YYEEEE. Between the trimmed V and J ends, which lost 5 bases and 4 bases, there was a span of 13 bases. In DNA form, the CDR3 reads TGTGCCAGCAGTCTCGAGAGGGCGGGAAACACCATATATTTT. Its protein product is CASSLERAGNTIYF. Supplemented by reference TRBV5-6 and TRBJ1-3, the full variable domain reads DAGVTQSPTHLIKTRGQQVTLRCSPKSGHDTVSWYQQALGQGPQFIFQYYEEEERQRGNFPDRFSGHQFPNYSSELNVNALLLGDSALYLCASSLERAGNTIYFGEGSWLTVV.

This clone was counted a few times. The chain joins TRBV6-5 to TRBJ1-1; unclear D gene. V lost 5 bases and J 0 bases, leaving 7 bases between the germline ends. This CDR3 has 13 residues. CDR1 and CDR2 (germline): MNHEY, SVGAGI. The CDR3 sequence: CASSPNLNTEAFF. The DNA of the CDR3 is TGTGCCAGCAGTCCCAATCTGAACACTGAAGCTTTCTTT.

This rearrangement joins TRBV5-8 to TRBJ1-5; TRBD1 matches 8 bases. Germline CDR1 and CDR2: SGHTS and YDEGEE. The CDR3 covers 16 residues. V lost 2 bases to trimming and J lost 2 bases; unmatched junction nucleotides: 6. The CDR3 loop is CASSLLQGEGNQPQHF. CDR3 DNA sequence: TGTGCCAGCAGCTTACTACAGGGGGAAGGCAATCAGCCCCAGCATTTT.

The rearrangement joins TRBV5-4 to TRBJ2-5, with 9 bases lining up with TRBD1. Germline trimming cut 4 bases from V and 5 bases from J; bases unmatched to any gene: 9. The length of the CDR3 is 15 residues. From germline, CDR1 is SGHNT and CDR2 YYREEE (reference sequence). The CDR3 sequence: CASSKWDRAQETQYF. CDR3 sequence (DNA): TGTGCCAGCAGCAAATGGGACAGGGCACAGGAGACCCAGTACTTC.

The chain uses TRBV14 and TRBJ2-2, with 9 bases matching TRBD2. Unmatched junction bases numbered 5, after V lost 1 base and J lost 5 bases. Per the germline V gene, CDR1 is SGHDN and CDR2 is FVKESK. The CDR3 covers 16 residues. The CDR3 DNA reads TGTGCCAGCAGCCAAGTAGCGGGAGTTTCGACCGGGGAGCTGTTTTTT. Amino acids: CASSQVAGVSTGELFF.

The chain employs TRBV30 and TRBJ1-3; perhaps TRBD1 as D (5 bases). CDR3 length: 13 amino acids. Trimming stripped 3 bases from V and 8 bases from J, with 14 bases between. Germline V gene sequence: CDR1 GTSNPN, CDR2 SVGIG (reference sequence). The CDR3 DNA sequence: TGTGCCTGGAGAAAGGGGATGAAAGACACCATATATTTT. This translates into CAWRKGMKDTIYF.

This sequence joins TRBV4-2 and TRBJ2-5; the match to TRBD1 covers 9 bases. CDR3 length: 17 residues. Germline V gene sequence: CDR1 LGHNA, CDR2 YNFKEQ. V lost 4 bases and J lost 1; bases outside the gene matches: 10. CDR3 region: CASSPETDRGIQETQYF. CDR3 nucleotides: TGTGCCAGCAGCCCGGAAACTGACAGGGGGATCCAAGAGACCCAGTACTTC.

The rearrangement uses TRBV6-4 and TRBJ2-1; 8 positions agree with TRBD2. The length of the CDR3 is 14 residues. V was pared by 3 bases and J by 9 bases, with 7 bases of the junction left unmatched. Germline V lookup: CDR1 MRHNA, CDR2 SNTAGT. In nucleotides, the CDR3 is TGTGCCAGCAGTGAGGAGCGGGAGTCGATTGAGCAGTTCTTC. This translates into CASSEERESIEQFF.

The rearrangement uses TRBV4-1 and TRBJ2-7; D perhaps matches TRBD2 (5 bases). Germline CDR1 is MGHRA and CDR2 is YSYEKL. The CDR3 totals 16 residues. Trimming left V 0 bases short and J 1 base short, with 13 bases between. The CDR3 is CASSQDIGRTSYEQYF. DNA of the CDR3: TGCGCCAGCAGCCAAGATATAGGCAGGACTTCCTACGAGCAGTACTTC.

The rearrangement links TRBV2 to TRBJ1-5; D gene uncertain. The ends were cut back, 4 bases at V and 3 bases at J, with 7 bases in the middle. The CDR3 runs to 13 residues. CDR1 is SNHLY, CDR2 FYNNEI, per germline. In DNA form, the CDR3 reads TGTGCCAGCAGTGGGCATTCCAATCAGCCCCAGCATTTT. This sequence encodes CASSGHSNQPQHF.

V gene TRBV7-8 combines with J gene TRBJ2-3, with D hard to call. V lost 2 bases and J lost 1, with 4 bases in between. Germline CDR1 reads SGHVS; CDR2 reads FQNEAQ. This CDR3 is 13 amino acids long. The CDR3 region is CASSLQGTDTQYF. The CDR3 DNA reads TGTGCCAGCAGCTTACAGGGCACAGATACGCAGTATTTT.

The chain carries TRBV6-6 and TRBJ2-7; 7 nucleotides agree with TRBD1. The CDR3 covers 15 residues. Germline CDR1 and CDR2: MNHNY and SVGAGI (reference sequence). The V gene end was trimmed by 5 bases and the J gene end by 4 bases; junction bases not matched to a gene: 11. The CDR3 DNA reads as TGTGCCAGCAGTGGTACCGGGACAGAGTTGTACGAGCAGTACTTC. Translated, it gives CASSGTGTELYEQYF.

In its sample, this clone was seen once. The rearrangement uses TRBV18 and TRBJ1-1, with 8 bases aligning to TRBD1. V lost 3 bases and J lost 0; bases outside the gene matches: 9. The germline V gene encodes CDR1 KGHSH and CDR2 LQKENI. This CDR3 is 17 amino acids long. The CDR3 sequence is CASSPQGAANMNTEAFF. The CDR3, as DNA: TGTGCCAGCTCACCTCAGGGGGCAGCTAACATGAACACTGAAGCTTTCTTT.

In its sample, this clone is medium-sized. V gene TRBV6-6 combines with J gene TRBJ2-7, with D unresolved. V lost 0 bases, J lost 5 bases, and 11 bases lay in between. Germline assignment: CDR1 MNHNY and CDR2 SVGAGI (reference sequence). The CDR3 length is 14 residues. Here the CDR3 DNA reads TGTGCCAGCAGTTACTCGCAGACCGCGGACGAGCAGTACTTC. This gives the protein CASSYSQTADEQYF.